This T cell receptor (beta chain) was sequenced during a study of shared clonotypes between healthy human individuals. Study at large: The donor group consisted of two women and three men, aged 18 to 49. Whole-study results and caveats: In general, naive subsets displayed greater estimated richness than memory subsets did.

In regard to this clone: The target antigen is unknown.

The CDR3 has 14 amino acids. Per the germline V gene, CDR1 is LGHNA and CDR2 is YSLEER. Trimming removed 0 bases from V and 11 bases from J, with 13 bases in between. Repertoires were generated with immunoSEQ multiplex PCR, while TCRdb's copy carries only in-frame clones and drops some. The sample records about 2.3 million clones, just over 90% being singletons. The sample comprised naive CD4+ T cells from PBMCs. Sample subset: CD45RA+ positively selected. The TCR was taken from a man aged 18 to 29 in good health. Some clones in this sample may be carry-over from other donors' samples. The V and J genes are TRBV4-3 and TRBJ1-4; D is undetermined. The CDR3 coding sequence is TGCGCCAGCAGCCAAGATCTCGTGGCAGATAAACTGTTTTTT. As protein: CASSQDLVADKLFF.